This T cell receptor beta chain was identified during a study of beta chain features in type 1 diabetes. At the level of the study: Examination covered around 98 million sorted cells spanning all samples.

The germline gives CDR1 SGHNT, CDR2 YYREEE (reference sequence). CDR3 length equals 15 residues. Germline trimming cut 4 bases from V and 7 bases from J; bases unmatched to any gene: 7. Expressed TCRB transcripts were sequenced because the isolated RNA had all been reverse transcribed beforehand. Profiled with immunoSEQ multiplex PCR; TCRdb holds only in-frame clones, not every one. The sample shows about 360,000 clones, over 10% of them seen only once. What was sequenced was naive CD4+ T cells from blood. The chain recombines TRBV5-4 with TRBJ2-1; 11 bases agree with TRBD2. The clonotype was recovered from a man aged 18 to 29 in good health. CDR3 bases: TGTGCCAGCAGCCCCACTAGCGGGAGAGATAATGAGCAGTTCTTC. It yields the protein CASSPTSGRDNEQFF.